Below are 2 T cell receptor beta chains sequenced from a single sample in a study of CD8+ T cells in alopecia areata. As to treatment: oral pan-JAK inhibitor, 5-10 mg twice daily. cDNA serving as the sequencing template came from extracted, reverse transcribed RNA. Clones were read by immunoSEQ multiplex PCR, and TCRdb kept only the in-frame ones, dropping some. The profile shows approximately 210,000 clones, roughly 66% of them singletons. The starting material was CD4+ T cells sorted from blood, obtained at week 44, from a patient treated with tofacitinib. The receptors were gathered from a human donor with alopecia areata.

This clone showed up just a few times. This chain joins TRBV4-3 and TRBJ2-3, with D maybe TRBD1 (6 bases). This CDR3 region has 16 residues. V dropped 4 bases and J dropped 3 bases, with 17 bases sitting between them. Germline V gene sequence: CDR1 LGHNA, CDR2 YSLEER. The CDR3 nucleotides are TGCGCCAGCAGCCCTGATAGCGTCAGGGGAACAGATACGCAGTATTTT. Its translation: CASSPDSVRGTDTQYF.

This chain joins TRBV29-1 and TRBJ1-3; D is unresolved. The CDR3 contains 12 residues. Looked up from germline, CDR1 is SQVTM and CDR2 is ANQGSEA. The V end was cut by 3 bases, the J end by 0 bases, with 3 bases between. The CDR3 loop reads CSVDSSGNTIYF. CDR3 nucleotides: TGCAGCGTTGACAGCTCTGGAAACACCATATATTTT.